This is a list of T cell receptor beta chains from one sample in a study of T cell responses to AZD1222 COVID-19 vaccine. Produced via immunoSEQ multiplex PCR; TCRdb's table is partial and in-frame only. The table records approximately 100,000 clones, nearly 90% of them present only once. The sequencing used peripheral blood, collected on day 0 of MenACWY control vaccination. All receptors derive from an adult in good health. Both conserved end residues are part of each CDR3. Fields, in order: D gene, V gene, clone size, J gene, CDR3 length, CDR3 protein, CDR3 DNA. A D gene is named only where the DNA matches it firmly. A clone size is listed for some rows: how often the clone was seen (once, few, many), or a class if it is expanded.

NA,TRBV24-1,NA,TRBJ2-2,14,CATSGARNTGELFF,TGTGCCACCTCGGGGGCCCGTAACACCGGGGAGCTGTTTTTT
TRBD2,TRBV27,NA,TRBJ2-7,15,CASSSNRGGSYEQYF,TGTGCCAGCAGTTCAAATCGGGGGGGCTCCTACGAGCAGTACTTC
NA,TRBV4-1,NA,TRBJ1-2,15,CASSQVKGLNYGYTF,TGCGCCAGCAGCCAAGTGAAGGGTCTGAACTATGGCTACACCTTC
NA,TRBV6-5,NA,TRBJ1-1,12,CASSYGQGTAFF,TGTGCCAGCAGTTACGGTCAGGGTACGGCTTTCTTT
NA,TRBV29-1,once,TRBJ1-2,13,CSVERGELYGYTF,TGCAGCGTTGAACGGGGGGAATTGTATGGCTACACCTTC
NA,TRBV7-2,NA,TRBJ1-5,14,CASSLYGAHQPQHF,TGTGCCAGCAGCTTATATGGGGCCCATCAGCCCCAGCATTTT
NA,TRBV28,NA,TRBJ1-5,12,CASTVSNQPQHF,TGTGCCAGCACAGTTAGCAATCAGCCCCAGCATTTT
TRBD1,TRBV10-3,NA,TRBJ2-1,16,CAINLNGQGAVNEQFF,TGTGCCATCAATCTAAATGGACAGGGGGCGGTAAATGAGCAGTTCTTC
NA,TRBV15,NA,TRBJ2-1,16,CATSREGGGVNNEQFF,TGTGCCACCAGCAGAGAGGGCGGTGGAGTCAACAATGAGCAGTTCTTC
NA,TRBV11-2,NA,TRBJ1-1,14,CASRRLRSGTEAFF,TGTGCCAGCAGACGTCTAAGGAGCGGCACTGAAGCTTTCTTT
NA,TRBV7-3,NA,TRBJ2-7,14,CASSLNRNSYEQYF,TGTGCCAGCAGCTTAAACAGGAACTCCTACGAGCAGTACTTC
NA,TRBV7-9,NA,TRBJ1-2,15,CASSYYLGGHSGYTF,TGTGCCAGCAGCTATTACCTGGGGGGGCACAGTGGCTACACCTTC
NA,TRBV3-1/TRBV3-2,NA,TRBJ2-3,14,CASSQTMGTDTQYF,TGTGCCAGCAGCCAAACTATGGGCACAGATACGCAGTATTTT
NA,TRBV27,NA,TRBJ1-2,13,CASSPRPKAGYTF,TGTGCCAGCTCCCCAAGGCCAAAAGCTGGCTACACCTTC
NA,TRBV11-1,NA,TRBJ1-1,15,CASSYNGPMNTEAFF,TGTGCCAGCAGCTACAACGGACCTATGAACACTGAAGCTTTCTTT
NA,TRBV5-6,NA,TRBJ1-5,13,CASSPGWNQPQHF,TGTGCCAGCAGTCCAGGGTGGAATCAGCCCCAGCATTTT
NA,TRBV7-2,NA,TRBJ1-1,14,CASSLKREGGIAFF,TGTGCCAGCAGCCTCAAGAGGGAGGGTGGGATCGCTTTCTTT
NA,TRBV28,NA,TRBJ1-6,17,CASSFRRIGPYNSPLHF,TGTGCCAGCAGTTTCCGCCGGATTGGACCGTATAATTCACCCCTCCACTTT
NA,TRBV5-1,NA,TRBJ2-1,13,CASSLDQGNEQFF,TGCGCCAGCAGCTTGGACCAGGGGAATGAGCAGTTCTTC
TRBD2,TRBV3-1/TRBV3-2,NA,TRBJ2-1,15,CASTIAGSSYNEQFF,TGTGCCAGCACCATAGCGGGGAGCTCCTACAATGAGCAGTTCTTC
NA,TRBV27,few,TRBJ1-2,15,CATAAGTPTNYGYTF,TGTGCCACCGCCGCCGGGACGCCCACTAACTATGGCTACACCTTC
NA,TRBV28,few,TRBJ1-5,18,CASSLGQGRVYSNQPQHF,TGTGCCAGCAGTTTGGGGCAGGGGAGGGTTTATAGCAATCAGCCCCAGCATTTT
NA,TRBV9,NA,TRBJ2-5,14,CASSVGGQGETQYF,TGTGCCAGCAGCGTCGGGGGGCAGGGAGAGACCCAGTACTTC
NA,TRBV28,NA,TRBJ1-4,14,CASSLGGADEKLFF,TGTGCCAGCAGTTTAGGGGGAGCTGATGAAAAACTGTTTTTT
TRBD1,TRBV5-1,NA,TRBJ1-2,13,CASSYGTEVGYTF,TGCGCCAGCAGCTATGGGACAGAGGTGGGCTACACCTTC
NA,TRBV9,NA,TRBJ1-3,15,CASSVDTGSGNTIYF,TGTGCCAGCAGCGTAGACACCGGCTCTGGAAACACCATATATTTT
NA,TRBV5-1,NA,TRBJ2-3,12,CASSFSTDTQYF,TGCGCCAGCAGCTTTTCCACAGATACGCAGTATTTT
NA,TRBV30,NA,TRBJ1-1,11,CAWTLYTEAFF,TGTGCCTGGACCCTCTACACTGAAGCTTTCTTT
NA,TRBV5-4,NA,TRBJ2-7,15,CASSPDPGRSYEQYF,TGTGCCAGCAGCCCGGATCCGGGTAGATCCTACGAGCAGTACTTC
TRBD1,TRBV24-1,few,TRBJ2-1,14,CATSEPGQDNEQFF,TGTGCCACCAGTGAACCGGGACAGGACAATGAGCAGTTCTTC
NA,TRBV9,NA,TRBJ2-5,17,CASSVELGTSTPGTQYF,TGTGCCAGCAGCGTAGAGTTGGGGACATCAACTCCAGGGACCCAGTACTTC
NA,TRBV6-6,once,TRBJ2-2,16,CASIKTGTPNTGELFF,TGTGCCAGCATTAAAACCGGGACCCCTAACACCGGGGAGCTGTTTTTT
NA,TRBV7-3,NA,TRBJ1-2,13,CASSLNREYGYTF,TGTGCCAGCAGCTTAAACAGGGAATATGGCTACACCTTC
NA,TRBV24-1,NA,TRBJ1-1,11,CATSAGPEAFF,TGTGCCACCAGTGCGGGTCCTGAAGCTTTCTTT
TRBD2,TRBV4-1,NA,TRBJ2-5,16,CASSRGLAGGVETQYF,TGCGCCAGCAGCCGAGGACTAGCGGGGGGGGTAGAGACCCAGTACTTC
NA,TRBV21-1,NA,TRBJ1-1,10,CASSKDLAFF,TGTGCCAGCAGCAAAGATCTGGCTTTCTTT
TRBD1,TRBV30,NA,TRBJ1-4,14,CAWSLPGQKEKLFF,TGTGCCTGGAGCCTCCCGGGACAGAAAGAAAAACTGTTTTTT
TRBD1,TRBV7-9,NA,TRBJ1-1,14,CASSLTGGAGEAFF,TGTGCCAGCAGCCTTACAGGGGGCGCGGGTGAAGCTTTCTTT